One and the same sample provided the 19 T cell receptor beta chains below, sequenced in a study of blood T cell repertoires in COVID-19. Libraries were prepared by immunoSEQ multiplex PCR; TCRdb keeps only in-frame clonotypes and omits some of them. Of 250,000 or so clones detected, about 84% appear once; the ten largest clones hold roughly 1.9%. The sample comprised PBMCs or T cells enriched from blood (not recorded which). These receptors originate from a woman in her forties or fifties who had recovered from COVID-19.

J is TRBJ2-2 and V is TRBV6-2 or TRBV6-3; D uncertain. This CDR3 comprises 12 residues. Germline lookup yields CDR1 MNHEY and CDR2 SVGEGT. Trimming removed 2 bases from V and 13 bases from J, with 11 bases in between. This CDR3 reads CASSYPPPWLFF. CDR3 in DNA: TGTGCCAGCAGTTACCCCCCTCCTTGGCTGTTTTTT.

The gene calls are TRBV7-9 and TRBJ2-7, with a weak D call TRBD2 (5 bases). Per the germline V gene, CDR1 is SEHNR and CDR2 is FQNEAQ (reference sequence). The V end was cut by 4 bases, the J end by 5 bases, with 21 bases between. The length of the CDR3 is 16 residues. CDR3: CASSSTINGMVHEQYF. The CDR3 DNA reads TGTGCCAGCAGCTCGACAATCAACGGGATGGTACACGAGCAGTACTTC. Full variable domain (missing parts from reference TRBV7-9 and TRBJ2-7): DTGVSQNPRHKITKRGQNVTFRCDPISEHNRLYWYRQTLGQGPEFLTYFQNEAQLEKSRLLSDRFSAERPKGSFSTLEIQRTEQGDSAMYLCASSSTINGMVHEQYFGPGTRLTVT.

The V call is TRBV9, the J call TRBJ2-4; perhaps TRBD2 as D (6 bases). CDR3 length equals 16 residues. Germline CDR1 and CDR2: SGDLS and YYNGEE. V lost 0 bases, J lost 1 base, and 11 bases lay in between. The CDR3 loop reads CASSVGREWAKNIQYF. CDR3 in DNA: TGTGCCAGCAGCGTAGGTCGGGAGTGGGCCAAAAACATTCAGTACTTC.

This clone was observed a single time. The chain links TRBV28 to TRBJ2-1; TRBD2 matches 8 bases. This CDR3 region has 14 residues. V lost 4 bases, J lost 7 bases, and 6 bases stayed unmatched. Germline assignment: CDR1 MDHEN and CDR2 SYDVKM. The CDR3 loop reads CASSWRLASNEQFF. The CDR3 region has the DNA TGTGCCAGCAGTTGGAGACTAGCGTCGAATGAGCAGTTCTTC.

The sample holds many counts of this clone. The chain uses TRBV5-6 and TRBJ1-2; 7 bases line up with TRBD1. V was clipped by 2 bases and J by 0 bases; unmatched bases: 1. CDR3 length equals 14 residues. Germline V lookup: CDR1 SGHDT, CDR2 YYEEEE. DNA for the CDR3: TGTGCCAGCAGCTTCCAGGGGGCTAACTATGGCTACACCTTC. Translated, it gives CASSFQGANYGYTF.

The chain carries TRBV7-2 and TRBJ1-6; 7 bases line up with TRBD1. V lost 5 bases to trimming and J lost 10 bases; unmatched junction nucleotides: 20. The CDR3 spans 18 residues. Per the germline V gene, CDR1 is SGHTA and CDR2 is FQGNSA. CDR3 nucleotides: TGTGCCAGCAGCCCCTACCGACAGGGAAGAACTCTCCGATCACCCCTCCACTTT. Amino acids: CASSPYRQGRTLRSPLHF.

This clone was counted a single time. This sequence joins TRBV27 and TRBJ1-5, with TRBD1 matching over 10 bases. J gave up 5 bases and V 0 bases, and 4 bases lay outside the gene matches. The CDR3 is 16 amino acids. Germline V CDR1 and CDR2: MNHEY, SMNVEV (reference sequence). Written as DNA, the CDR3 is TGTGCCAGCAGTTTATCTGTGGGGACAGGGGATCAGCCCCAGCATTTT. This translates into CASSLSVGTGDQPQHF.

This chain connects TRBV7-8 to TRBJ2-2, with 8 bases matching TRBD2. The V and J ends lost 7 bases and 7 bases, in that order; junction bases with no gene match: 8. Germline V gene lookup returns CDR1 SGHVS and CDR2 FQNEAQ. This CDR3 contains 14 residues. CDR3 DNA: TGTGCCAGCACCTCGGGAGGGAGCATCGGGGAGCTGTTTTTT. Protein: CASTSGGSIGELFF.

V usage is TRBV4-2 and J usage is TRBJ2-5; tentative D call: TRBD2 (5 bases). Germline CDR1 LGHNA, CDR2 YNFKEQ. V lost 0 bases to trimming and J lost 1 base, with 9 bases between them. The CDR3 runs to 15 residues. The CDR3, as DNA: TGTGCCAGCAGCCAAGATTTCAGCGGCCAAGAGACCCAGTACTTC. It specifies CASSQDFSGQETQYF.

Written as DNA, the CDR3 is TGTGCCAGCCTAGCCCGGGACAGAAGAAATTCACCCCTCCACTTT. Its translation is CASLARDRRNSPLHF. V gene TRBV9 combines with J gene TRBJ1-6; 7 bases fit TRBD1. V shed 7 bases and J 7 bases; nucleotides not matched to a gene: 11. The CDR3 totals 15 residues. Per germline, CDR1 SGDLS and CDR2 YYNGEE.

This rearrangement joins TRBV12-3 or TRBV12-4 to TRBJ1-1; 8 nucleotides line up with TRBD1. The CDR3 sequence is 12 residues long. V shed 6 bases and J 8 bases; nucleotides not matched to a gene: 5. CDR3 region: CASSDRGWEAFF. CDR3 coding DNA: TGTGCCAGCAGCGACAGGGGATGGGAAGCTTTCTTT.

This clone was observed at least ten times. The chain combines TRBV19 with TRBJ1-1, with a weak D call TRBD1 (5 bases). Germline V CDR1 and CDR2: LNHDA, SQIVND (reference sequence). Trimming took off 5 bases at V and 3 bases at J, with 10 bases between the two ends. The CDR3 is 13 amino acids. The CDR3 sequence: CASSSDSYTEAFF. CDR3 sequence (DNA): TGTGCCAGTAGTTCCGACAGCTACACTGAAGCTTTCTTT. Together with reference TRBV19 and TRBJ1-1, the CDR3 gives the full variable domain: DGGITQSPKYLFRKEGQNVTLSCEQNLNHDAMYWYRQDPGQGLRLIYYSQIVNDFQKGDIAEGYSVSREKKESFPLTVTSAQKNPTAFYLCASSSDSYTEAFFGQGTRLTVV.

The V call is TRBV6-2 or TRBV6-3, the J call TRBJ2-7; 10 bases line up with TRBD2. Germline V CDR1 and CDR2: MNHEY, SVGEGT. This CDR3 has 19 amino acids. After removal of 4 bases from V and 0 bases from J, the junction contained 15 bases not matched to a gene. The chain's CDR3 is CASSFSGSLAGASSYEQYF. CDR3 DNA sequence: TGTGCCAGCAGTTTTTCTGGGAGCCTAGCGGGGGCTAGCTCCTACGAGCAGTACTTC.

The chain recombines TRBV4-3 with TRBJ2-2, with D perhaps matching TRBD2 (5 bases). The CDR3 spans 19 residues. Between the trimmed V and J ends, which lost 1 base and 4 bases, there was a span of 22 bases. Germline-derived CDR1 and CDR2 are LGHNA and YSLEER. CDR3 in DNA: TGCGCCAGCAGCCAAGCCCCAGCCGGGGTAGCGAGGACCACCGGGGAGCTGTTTTTT. Translation gives CASSQAPAGVARTTGELFF.

The genes are TRBV4-1 and TRBJ2-7; 7 nucleotides match TRBD2. There are 16 residues in the CDR3. The germline gives CDR1 MGHRA, CDR2 YSYEKL. The V gene end was trimmed by 1 base and the J gene end by 1 base; junction bases not matched to a gene: 7. The CDR3 here is CASSQAVRGRSYEQYF. The DNA of the CDR3 is TGCGCCAGCAGCCAAGCGGTACGCGGGAGATCCTACGAGCAGTACTTC.

The chain links TRBV5-6 to TRBJ1-1; D is uncertain. The length of the CDR3 is 13 residues. The V and J ends lost 0 bases and 2 bases respectively, with 5 bases between them. Germline loops: CDR1 SGHDT, CDR2 YYEEEE. The CDR3 region is CASSLGVNTEAFF. The CDR3 nucleotides read TGTGCCAGCAGCTTGGGCGTTAACACTGAAGCTTTCTTT.

This clone was detected a few times. The V gene is TRBV7-9, the J gene TRBJ1-3; TRBD1 matches 7 bases. The CDR3 sequence is 15 residues long. The J segment lost 1 base and the V segment lost 6 bases, leaving 6 bases of the junction unmatched. Germline values: CDR1 SEHNR, CDR2 FQNEAQ (reference sequence). DNA of the CDR3: TGTGCCAGCAGGCTACAGGGACAGTCTGGAAACACCATATATTTT. Its translation is CASRLQGQSGNTIYF.

This sequence joins TRBV23-1 and TRBJ1-1; TRBD1 is a possible D gene (5 bases). TRBV23-1 is an ORF; its function is uncertain. The CDR3 covers 16 residues. With 4 bases removed from V and 1 base from J, the gap between germline ends came to 16 bases. The CDR3 protein is CASSPLKTGRNTEAFF. The CDR3 nucleotides are TGCGCCAGCAGTCCACTAAAAACAGGAAGGAACACTGAAGCTTTCTTT.

This chain links TRBV7-9 with TRBJ1-2; 8 positions agree with TRBD1. CDR3 length: 17 amino acids. V shed 5 bases, J shed 1 base, and the junction held 12 bases outside the gene matches. Germline V CDR1 and CDR2: SEHNR, FQNEAQ (reference sequence). The CDR3 DNA is TGTGCCAGCAGCCCTGAACGAAACAGGGGGAGTAACTATGGCTACACCTTC. This encodes CASSPERNRGSNYGYTF.